The 17 T cell receptor beta chains listed next were all sequenced from one sample in a study of Ad26.COV2.S vaccination and SARS-CoV-2 variants. Indicated treatment: roughly 18 received Ad26.COV2.S at low or high dose, single or two shots; 5 received placebo; per-sample allocation not given. Samples came from day 63 after the first vaccine or placebo injection. Sequencing was performed with immunoSEQ multiplex PCR; in TCRdb, only in-frame clones are kept and a portion is missing. This sample yields 300,000 to 350,000 clones, of which approximately 86% are seen a single time; about 11% belongs to the top ten. The input for sequencing was peripheral blood, taken in a trial of Ad26.COV2.S vaccine versus placebo. The receptors come from a person between 18 and 65 years old who received the Ad26.COV2.S COVID-19 vaccine or a placebo.

The V gene is TRBV24-1, the J gene TRBJ2-7; D perhaps matches TRBD2 (6 bases). Looked up from germline, CDR1 is KGHDR and CDR2 is SFDVKD. V dropped 4 bases and J dropped 2 bases, with 8 bases sitting between them. CDR3 length: 13 residues. The CDR3 here is CATSDGSPYEQYF. For the CDR3, the DNA is TGTGCCACCAGTGACGGGAGCCCCTACGAGCAGTACTTC.

The chain combines TRBV18 with TRBJ1-6; D is perhaps TRBD1 (6 bases). CDR1 is KGHSH, CDR2 LQKENI, per germline. V was trimmed by 1 base and J by 10 bases, leaving 20 bases between them. CDR3 length: 17 amino acids. The CDR3 protein is CASSPRGGGEGHSPLHF. The CDR3 nucleotides read TGTGCCAGCTCACCACGAGGAGGGGGGGAGGGGCACTCACCCCTCCACTTT.

The rearrangement links TRBV19 to TRBJ2-4; D gene unclear. V was clipped by 3 bases and J by 0 bases, with 9 bases between them. Germline lookup yields CDR1 LNHDA and CDR2 SQIVND (reference sequence). The CDR3 has 15 amino acids. The CDR3: CASSILSVAKNIQYF. For the CDR3, the DNA is TGTGCCAGTAGTATTTTATCCGTAGCCAAAAACATTCAGTACTTC.

The chain combines TRBV7-9 with TRBJ2-7; D uncertain. The CDR3 covers 14 residues. V dropped 3 bases and J dropped 1 base, with 10 bases sitting between them. CDR1 is SEHNR and CDR2 is FQNEAQ in the germline V gene (reference sequence). The DNA of the CDR3 is TGTGCCAGCAGCTTCGGTGCAGAATCCTACGAGCAGTACTTC. Translation: CASSFGAESYEQYF.

The J gene is TRBJ1-5, the V gene TRBV27; 10 bases are a match to TRBD1. J was trimmed by 4 bases and V by 5 bases; bases with no gene match: 14. Germline V gene sequence: CDR1 MNHEY, CDR2 SMNVEV (reference sequence). The CDR3 sequence is 18 residues long. CDR3 in amino acids: CASSRSPGTGVGNQPQHF. The CDR3 nucleotides are TGTGCCAGCAGTCGTAGTCCCGGGACAGGGGTTGGTAATCAGCCCCAGCATTTT.

The chain is built from TRBV2 and TRBJ1-1; TRBD1 aligns across 8 bases. CDR1 SNHLY and CDR2 FYNNEI come from the germline V gene. CDR3 length: 14 amino acids. J was trimmed by 1 base and V by 6 bases; bases with no gene match: 4. The CDR3 region is CASSGTGPNTEAFF. In DNA, the CDR3 is TGTGCCAGCAGCGGGACAGGACCGAACACTGAAGCTTTCTTT.

The chain employs TRBV4-1 and TRBJ2-7, with TRBD2 identical over 7 bases. Looked up from germline, CDR1 is MGHRA and CDR2 is YSYEKL. The V gene end was trimmed by 0 bases and the J gene end by 3 bases; junction bases not matched to a gene: 17. This CDR3 spans 19 amino acids. In DNA, the CDR3 is TGCGCCAGCAGCCAAGAGGGGGGGAGAGACTACCTCTCGATCTACGAGCAGTACTTC. It yields the protein CASSQEGGRDYLSIYEQYF.

This chain links TRBV9 with TRBJ2-2, with 8 bases fitting TRBD1. Germline V lookup: CDR1 SGDLS, CDR2 YYNGEE. This CDR3 spans 17 amino acids. V was clipped by 0 bases and J by 4 bases; unmatched bases: 8. In DNA form, the CDR3 reads TGTGCCAGCAGCGTAGACTCTACAGGGGGAAGCACCGGGGAGCTGTTTTTT. It codes for CASSVDSTGGSTGELFF. The full variable domain, completed using reference TRBV9 and TRBJ2-2, is DSGVTQTPKHLITATGQRVTLRCSPRSGDLSVYWYQQSLDQGLQFLIQYYNGEERAKGNILERFSAQQFPDLHSELNLSSLELGDSALYFCASSVDSTGGSTGELFFGEGSRLTVL.

The chain links TRBV11-2 to TRBJ2-7; unclear D gene. The CDR3 extends over 12 amino acids. Germline V gene lookup returns CDR1 SGHAT and CDR2 FQNNGV. V was clipped by 5 bases and J by 9 bases, with 14 bases between them. CDR3 nucleotide sequence: TGTGCCAGCAGCCCTGCACCTGCTGGGCAGTACTTC. This sequence encodes CASSPAPAGQYF.

This chain connects TRBV27 to TRBJ1-2, with TRBD1 matching over 8 bases. The CDR3 is 15 amino acids. The germline V gene encodes CDR1 MNHEY and CDR2 SMNVEV (reference sequence). Losses at the gene ends were 4 bases for V and 7 bases for J; bases not matched to a gene: 11. The CDR3 coding sequence is TGTGCCAGCAGTTACCAGGGACAGGCAGGTGGTGGCTACACCTTC. Amino acids: CASSYQGQAGGGYTF.

The chain carries TRBV19 and TRBJ2-7, with 8 bases identical to TRBD1. This CDR3 region has 13 residues. Germline trimming cut 7 bases from V and 12 bases from J; bases unmatched to any gene: 14. Germline CDR1 reads LNHDA; CDR2 reads SQIVND (reference sequence). The CDR3: CASTHQPGQGLYF. CDR3 bases: TGTGCCAGTACCCACCAACCCGGACAGGGATTGTACTTC.

This clone was found a few times. The V call is TRBV19, the J call TRBJ1-5; TRBD1 matches at 7 bases. Germline lookup yields CDR1 LNHDA and CDR2 SQIVND (reference sequence). V shed 3 bases, J shed 2 bases, and the junction held 1 base outside the gene matches. The CDR3 is made up of 14 amino acids. CDR3 coding DNA: TGTGCCAGTAGTATCGACAGGGGCAATCAGCCCCAGCATTTT. The encoded protein is CASSIDRGNQPQHF.

J is TRBJ1-2 and V is TRBV7-3, with D tentatively TRBD1 (6 bases). V was cut by 5 bases and J by 4 bases, with 14 bases left in between. The CDR3 is 14 residues long. Per the germline V gene, CDR1 is SGHTA and CDR2 is FQGTGA. CDR3 amino acids: CASSPGVGAYGYTF. CDR3 sequence (DNA): TGTGCCAGCAGCCCCGGCGTGGGGGCCTATGGCTACACCTTC.

The chain recombines TRBV28 with TRBJ1-1, with D hard to call. V dropped 8 bases and J dropped 1 base, with 11 bases sitting between them. There are 13 residues in the CDR3. CDR1 and CDR2 (germline): MDHEN, SYDVKM. In DNA, the CDR3 is TGTGCCAGCGGTCCCCATGGGAACACTGAAGCTTTCTTT. Translated: CASGPHGNTEAFF.

The V and J genes are TRBV12-5 and TRBJ1-2; D is uncertain. V lost 2 bases and J lost 6, with 16 bases in between. In germline, CDR1 is LGHNT, CDR2 FRNRAP. CDR3 length: 15 residues. CDR3 sequence reads: CASGLIRGLTNGYTF. The DNA of the CDR3 is TGTGCTAGTGGTTTGATTAGAGGACTCACAAATGGCTACACCTTC. The complete variable domain, with remaining parts taken from reference TRBV12-5 and TRBJ1-2, reads DARVTQTPRHKVTEMGQEVTMRCQPILGHNTVFWYRQTMMQGLELLAYFRNRAPLDDSGMPKDRFSAEMPDATLATLKIQPSEPRDSAVYFCASGLIRGLTNGYTFGSGTRLTVV.

This chain's CDR3 is CASSRQDSHNSPLHF. The CDR3 DNA is TGTGCCAGCAGCCGACAGGATAGCCATAATTCACCCCTCCACTTT. This chain uses TRBV7-9 with TRBJ1-6, with D possibly being TRBD1 (6 bases). Germline values: CDR1 SEHNR, CDR2 FQNEAQ (reference sequence). The CDR3 extends over 15 amino acids. The ends were cut back, 5 bases at V and 5 bases at J, with 13 bases in the middle.

This clone was recorded a few times. Other DNA sequences of this sample code for an identical CDR3. The chain combines TRBV7-2 with TRBJ2-1; TRBD2 matches at 10 bases. The J segment lost 7 bases and the V segment lost 2 bases, leaving 5 bases of the junction unmatched. The germline V gene encodes CDR1 SGHTA and CDR2 FQGNSA. The CDR3 runs to 15 residues. CDR3 region: CASSLSGRAGNEQFF. The CDR3 nucleotides are TGTGCCAGCAGCTTAAGCGGGAGGGCCGGGAATGAGCAGTTCTTC.